The sequence of this T cell receptor beta chain was determined in a study of technical replicates of blood from a handful of donors. Generated by immunoSEQ multiplex PCR, the TCRdb table keeps only in-frame clones and is missing some. The data show about 59,000 clones, approximately 92% seen once. The CDR3 loop spans 15 amino acids. Trimming removed 4 bases at V and 8 bases at J, with 21 bases between. Germline assignment: CDR1 GTSNPN and CDR2 SVGIG (reference sequence). Sequenced material: PBMCs. This chain joins TRBV30 and TRBJ2-1, with D unresolved. This TCR derives from a human donor in good health. Some clones in this sample may be carry-over from other donors' samples. The CDR3 DNA follows: TGTGCCTGGATTCCCGGGTGGAAATTCGGCTATGAGCAGTTCTTC. Its protein product is CAWIPGWKFGYEQFF.